This section outlines one T cell receptor beta chain sequence together with its context. CDR1 is SQVTM, CDR2 ANQGSEA, per germline. CDR3 length: 13 amino acids. Between the trimmed V and J ends, which lost 6 bases and 8 bases, there was a span of 16 bases. Researchers ran the PCR with 60 Vbeta and 13 Jbeta primers. Method: immunoSEQ multiplex PCR; TCRdb's copy keeps in-frame clones and lacks some. Seen here are around 140,000 clones, about 8.9% observed once, and the top ten hold 1.8%. This sample is part of a study of cytomegalovirus exposure and HLA in healthy donors. This sequence was found in a man in his fifties or sixties in good health and CMV-seronegative. V is TRBV29-1 and J is TRBJ1-4; weak D call: TRBD1 (5 bases). Material: PBMCs. CDR3 region: CSVVPGVGEKLFF. CDR3 coding DNA: TGCAGCGTCGTCCCGGGGGTAGGAGAAAAACTGTTTTTT.